This TCR beta chain was documented in a study of blood T cell repertoires in COVID-19 (dated by TCRdb to 2020 to 2022). Some background on the complete study: Samples from collaborators originated in the United States, Italy and Spain and spanned both the acute and convalescent phases of COVID-19. The material from the prospective study consisted of cDNA or gDNA derived from T cells, B-cell-depleted T cells, or PBMCs. The dataset comprised deeply sampled blood TCRbeta repertoires from subjects exposed to, actively infected with, or recovered from COVID-19. A freely available public database, intended as a resource for researchers studying the immune response to SARS-CoV-2, is where the repertoires were released. The samples were drawn from two sources: the first 160 participants of the ongoing ImmuneRACE study, and 950 to 1,500 subjects contributed by 6 global collaborators. Nearly every sample came with metadata listing a de-identified subject ID, COVID-19 status, age in years and sex. Where available, HLA class I and class II types were obtained from metadata supplied by the sample provider rather than from assay-based typing.

The germline V gene supplies CDR1 SGHRS and CDR2 YFSETQ. After removal of 7 bases from V and 1 base from J, the junction retains 2 bases not matched to a gene. Including cysteine and phenylalanine, the CDR3 has 13 amino acids. The only DNA kept is the CDR3, 39 bases in frame from the first base. The collaborating institutions used their own protocols to collect whole blood in K2EDTA tubes. For TCRbeta analysis, collaborators shipped samples in one of three forms: frozen whole blood, isolated PBMCs, or DNA extracted from either of those sample types. Here is what the overall study found, with its caveats: Clinical and demographic metadata were provided uncurated, with the amount varying by source and participant.

Comments on this clone: This receptor's antigen is unknown. Base quality data are lacking; no much larger clone is found one base away.

The immunoSEQ Assay, a bias-controlled multiplex PCR, was used to amplify TCRbeta CDR3 regions from genomic DNA. From the authors' description of their analysis: The number of nucleated cells in each sample was estimated by amplification of reference gene primers within the assay. To quantify the absolute abundance of each unique TCRbeta CDR3 rearrangement, sequence reads were collapsed and filtered. Productive Simpson clonality was computed per sample as the square root of Simpson's diversity index over productive rearrangements. The table comes from immuneACCESS by way of TCRdb, which keeps in-frame sequences with V and J called. Part of the clones is missing from these tables; in studies checked, under half for an unresolved V gene and the rest for unknown reasons. That table supplies the V and J calls and clone size; D and trimming were determined from the DNA. This sample lists more than 20,000 clones; roughly 83% were detected once. The ten top clones hold roughly a quarter of the sample.

The receptor was derived from a human donor with active COVID-19. The donor label of this sample is uncertain. The material sequenced was peripheral blood. The chain joins TRBV5-1 to TRBJ2-1, and TRBD1 matches 7 of the central bases. The CDR3 region: CASSRGSYNEQFF. At the DNA level, the sequence is TGCGCCAGCTCCAGGGGGTCCTACAATGAGCAGTTCTTC.